This record concerns one T cell receptor beta chain sequence. This sample was taken from a study of OX40 agonist ivuxolimab in advanced cancers. The germline CDR1 and CDR2 sequences are SEHNR and FQNEAQ (reference sequence). The V gene lost 2 bases and the J gene lost 10 bases, with 9 bases spanning the gap. The CDR3 totals 12 residues. The method was immunoSEQ multiplex PCR; TCRdb's version includes in-frame clones alone and lacks a portion of them. The sample holds roughly 10,000 clones; approximately 66% are singletons and the top ten take 25% to 35%. The chain is built from TRBV7-9 and TRBJ2-1, with a possible D match to TRBD2 (5 bases). The starting material was CD4+ or CD8+ T cells sorted from blood, obtained in a trial of the OX40 agonist ivuxolimab. The receptor was isolated from an adult with an advanced solid tumor such as melanoma, head and neck, liver or kidney cancer. CDR3 DNA sequence: TGTGCCAGCAGCTTAATCCAGCGGGAGCAGTTCTTC. Translating gives CASSLIQREQFF.